Sequencing of this T cell receptor beta chain was carried out in a study of blood T cell repertoires in COVID-19. The data were produced by immunoSEQ multiplex PCR, yet TCRdb's version contains in-frame clones alone and is incomplete. The profile shows hundreds of thousands of clones, 80% to 90% of them singletons. This clone was seen only a few times. Germline V gene lookup returns CDR1 SGHVS and CDR2 FQNEAQ. Trimming cost V 6 bases and J 0 bases, with 8 bases left between them. CDR3 length: 14 amino acids. The genes are TRBV7-8 and TRBJ2-2; D remains unclear. Sequencing was carried out using peripheral blood. The TCR was taken from a woman aged 30 to 39 with active or convalescent COVID-19. CDR3 sequence (DNA): TGTGCCAGCAGGAAACTATCGAACACCGGGGAGCTGTTTTTT. Protein product: CASRKLSNTGELFF.